The following is a TCR beta chain sequence with its context. The CDR3 is 18 residues long. The V gene lost 4 bases and the J gene lost 8 bases, with 27 bases spanning the gap. Germline CDR1 MGHDK, CDR2 SYGVNS. This sample is part of a study of shared T cell receptors in the human thymus. Measured with immunoSEQ multiplex PCR; TCRdb has only the in-frame clones, and not every one. The sample lists roughly 500,000 clones, around three quarters seen once, with about 0.012% in the top ten. These data were also reused for a study on human thymus T cells. That paper adds: Resections obtained during corrective heart surgery supplied the thymus tissue. Seemingly biased V and J gene usage marked thymic and blood repertoires.

The sample consisted of thymocytes. The chain carries TRBV25-1 and TRBJ2-1; perhaps TRBD1 as D (5 bases). This clonotype was obtained from a boy in the first two years of life with a congenital heart defect. In DNA, the CDR3 is TGTGCCAGCAGTGCCCCTGGTGTCGGACATCCCCCAGACCATGAGCAGTTCTTC. This sequence encodes CASSAPGVGHPPDHEQFF.